Listed below are T cell receptor beta chains from one sample, sequenced in a study of shared clonotypes between healthy human individuals. The assay was immunoSEQ multiplex PCR, and TCRdb's table has in-frame clones only and misses some. Of 2 million to 2.5 million clones listed, under 95% are singletons. Input material: naive CD8+ T cells from PBMCs. The receptors stem from a young man in good health. Some clones in this sample may be carry-over from other donors' samples. CDR3s include the opening cysteine and the closing phenylalanine or tryptophan. Fields, in order: D gene, V gene, J gene, clone size, CDR3 DNA, CDR3 protein. D genes are given only for firm matches. Not every row has a clone size; where given, it reads once, few, many or a size class.

-	TRBV29-1	TRBJ1-2	-	TGCAGCGTTAGGCGGGGGCCTAACTATGGCTACACCTTC	CSVRRGPNYGYTF
-	TRBV19	TRBJ1-2	-	TGTGCCTCAAACCCGGCAGGGAACTATGGCTACACCTTC	CASNPAGNYGYTF
TRBD1	TRBV29-1	TRBJ1-2	-	TGCAGCGTTGTGTGGGACAGCGGTTACTATGGCTACACCTTC	CSVVWDSGYYGYTF
-	TRBV29-1	TRBJ2-1	-	TGCAGCGTTGAAGGAGGCCGCTCCTACAATGAGCAGTTCTTC	CSVEGGRSYNEQFF
-	TRBV6-1	TRBJ1-5	-	TGTGCCAGCAGTGAAGGGCAGCCCCAGCATTTT	CASSEGQPQHF
-	TRBV28	TRBJ1-1	few	TGTGCCAGCAGGTCCGACACTGAAGCTTTCTTT	CASRSDTEAFF
-	TRBV5-1	TRBJ1-3	-	TGCGCCAGCAGCTTGGAGGCAGAGAGAACTTATCCCACTCGTGAAAACACCATATATTTT	CASSLEAERTYPTRENTIYF
-	TRBV21-1	TRBJ2-1	-	TGTGCCAGCAGCAAGGGCGTTACCGCGGGGGACAATGAGCAGTTCTTC	CASSKGVTAGDNEQFF
-	TRBV11-2	TRBJ2-7	-	TGTGCCAGCAGCTTAGATTTACTCTCCTACGAGCAGTACTTC	CASSLDLLSYEQYF
-	TRBV5-6	TRBJ2-7	once	TGTGCCAGCAGCTTGGGGACGACCGAGCAGTACTTC	CASSLGTTEQYF
TRBD1	TRBV7-2	TRBJ1-1	-	TGTGCCAGCAGCTTAATGAGGGACAGAAGCGAAGCTTTCTTT	CASSLMRDRSEAFF
-	TRBV7-3	TRBJ2-7	-	TGTGCCAGCAGCTTAAGACAGTCCCCTGGCGAGCAGTACTTC	CASSLRQSPGEQYF
-	TRBV19	TRBJ2-7	-	TGTGCCAGTAGTATAGGGCTAGCGAGAGTCTACGAGCAGTACTTC	CASSIGLARVYEQYF
TRBD2	TRBV5-1	TRBJ2-1	-	TGCGCCAGCAGCTTGGGTCTTACAGGGCATTCACCTAGCGGGAGGTACAGCTCCTACAATGAGCAGTTCTTC	CASSLGLTGHSPSGRYSSYNEQFF
-	TRBV2	TRBJ2-7	-	TGTGCCAGCAGTGGCCTAGCTGAAATCTACGAGCAGTACTTC	CASSGLAEIYEQYF
-	TRBV29-1	TRBJ2-1	-	TGCAGCGTTGGGGATCGACAGGTCCCTGGCGATGAGCAGTTCTTC	CSVGDRQVPGDEQFF
-	TRBV2	TRBJ2-4	-	TGTGCCAGCAGTGATCGATCGGCACTAGCCAAAAACATTCAGTACTTC	CASSDRSALAKNIQYF
-	TRBV4-1	TRBJ1-1	-	TGCGCCAGCAGCCTCGACACAGGTAACACTGAAGCTTTCTTT	CASSLDTGNTEAFF
TRBD1	TRBV11-2	TRBJ2-7	-	TGTGCCAGCAGCCGACAGGGGGTGCAAAGGTCCTACGAGCAGTACTTC	CASSRQGVQRSYEQYF
-	TRBV4-3	TRBJ2-7	once	TGCGCCAGCAGCCTTATAGCGGAGTCCTACGAGCAGTACTTC	CASSLIAESYEQYF
TRBD1	TRBV5-1	TRBJ1-1	-	TGCGCCAGCCTGCCTATAGGGGGCGGCGGCACTGAAGCTTTCTTT	CASLPIGGGGTEAFF
TRBD1	TRBV10-1	TRBJ2-4	-	TGCGCCAGCAGTGAAGGCGACAGGGTAGCCAAAAACATTCAGTACTTC	CASSEGDRVAKNIQYF
-	TRBV7-9	TRBJ2-2	few	TGTGCCAGCAGCCCAGAGGTGTGGTCCGGGGAGCTGTTTTTT	CASSPEVWSGELFF
-	TRBV13	TRBJ1-2	-	TGTGCCAGCAGCTTACGCGGGGACTATGGCTACACCTTC	CASSLRGDYGYTF
TRBD1	TRBV6-5	TRBJ2-5	-	TGTGCCAGCAGTTACCAGGGGGCGGGAGAGACCCAGTACTTC	CASSYQGAGETQYF
-	TRBV16	TRBJ2-7	-	TGTGCCAGCAGCCAATCGAGACCCGGGGCCTTAAGCTACGAGCAGTACTTC	CASSQSRPGALSYEQYF
-	TRBV20-1	TRBJ2-7	-	TGCAGTGCTCCGAAATACGAGCAGTACTTC	CSAPKYEQYF
-	TRBV15	TRBJ1-1	-	TGTGCCACCAGCAGAGAAGGCAAGGGAGTGTACGCTGAAGCTTTCTTT	CATSREGKGVYAEAFF
TRBD2	TRBV11-3	TRBJ2-1	once	TGCGCCAGCAGCCAAAAGCCTAGCGGGTTTACCTACAATGAGCAGTTCTTC	CASSQKPSGFTYNEQFF
-	TRBV20-1	TRBJ1-1	-	TGCAGTGCTAGAAGCACTGAAGCTTTCTTT	CSARSTEAFF
-	TRBV7-8	TRBJ2-7	-	TGTGCCAGCAGCTTATCCCTAACCTACGAGCAGTACTTC	CASSLSLTYEQYF
-	TRBV6-5	TRBJ1-2	-	TGTGCCAGCAGTTACTCGAACCCACAGATTAGCTATGGCTACACCTTC	CASSYSNPQISYGYTF
TRBD1	TRBV27	TRBJ2-1	-	TGTGCCAGCAGTCTAACAGGGGTCAATGAGCAGTTCTTC	CASSLTGVNEQFF
TRBD1	TRBV7-9	TRBJ2-7	-	TGTGCCAGCAGCCACCGGGACAGTGCCGTGGAGCAGTACTTC	CASSHRDSAVEQYF
TRBD1	TRBV28	TRBJ2-5	-	TGTGCCAGCAGTTCCAACGACAGGGTGGAGACCCAGTACTTC	CASSSNDRVETQYF
-	TRBV19	TRBJ2-4	-	TGTGCCAGTAGTCTCGGGGCGAAGTACTTC	CASSLGAKYF
-	TRBV7-3	TRBJ2-5	-	TGTGCCAGCAGCTTGGGAGGAGGGTTGTACTCGGGGGAGACCCAGTACTTC	CASSLGGGLYSGETQYF
-	TRBV27	TRBJ1-2	-	TGTGCCAGCAGTTTATCCCCCAAAGCGACTGGCTACACCTTC	CASSLSPKATGYTF
-	TRBV23-1	TRBJ2-5	once	TGCGCCAGCAGTCCCCCGCCCGTTGTGGGCGGAGAGACCCAGTACTTC	CASSPPPVVGGETQYF
TRBD1	TRBV29-1	TRBJ1-2	-	TGCAGCGTTGAAAGAAGGGCCGGGACAGGGTTAGAAGGCTACACCTTC	CSVERRAGTGLEGYTF
TRBD1	TRBV27	TRBJ2-7	-	TGTGCCAGCAGTTCCCCGGGACAGGGGGCATACGAGCAGTACTTC	CASSSPGQGAYEQYF
-	TRBV19	TRBJ1-4	-	TGTGCCAGTAGTATTGGTGGATCCACTAATGAAAAACTGTTTTTT	CASSIGGSTNEKLFF
TRBD1	TRBV5-6	TRBJ1-1	-	TGTGCCAGCAGTAGGACAGGGGTGAACACTGAAGCTTTCTTT	CASSRTGVNTEAFF
-	TRBV18	TRBJ2-1	-	TGTGCCAGCTCAGCGACAGGACCGCTCTCCTACAATGAGCAGTTCTTC	CASSATGPLSYNEQFF
-	TRBV25-1	TRBJ2-7	-	TGTGCCAGCAGTGAATCCCACGACTCACCAGGCCCTTACGAGCAGTACTTC	CASSESHDSPGPYEQYF